This TCR beta chain is from a study of blood T cell repertoires in COVID-19. Study in general: Nucleic acid was either cDNA or gDNA, and it came from T cells, B-cell-depleted T cells, or PBMCs.

This clone was detected only a few times. The V end lost 7 bases, the J end lost 3 bases, and 9 bases lay between the germline ends. The germline CDR1 and CDR2 sequences are SNHLY and FYNNEI. CDR3 size: 13 residues. Per the original data handling: Amplification from reference gene primers served as the basis for estimated nucleated cell counts. Sequencing used immunoSEQ multiplex PCR; TCRdb keeps in-frame clones, though not all of them. For V, J and clone size, that table is used; D and trimming come from the DNA. The sample yields under 400,000 clones, about 89% seen once. The sequencing sample was made of PBMCs or T cells enriched from blood (not recorded which). The source of this sequence is a man aged 35-49 years in a cohort exposed to, infected with or recovered from COVID-19 (not recorded which). The gene calls are TRBV2 and TRBJ1-4; D may be TRBD1 (6 bases). The CDR3 region has the DNA TGTGCCAGCAAGGGGACACCTAATGAAAAACTGTTTTTT. This encodes CASKGTPNEKLFF.